This T cell receptor (beta chain) is from a study of graft-versus-host responses after intestinal transplantation. Whole-study context: Transplantation in recipients was multivisceral, liver-intestinal, or isolated intestinal. All recipients were given anti-thymocyte globulin induction, and tacrolimus and steroids were then administered for three to four years.

Concerning this clone itself: The target antigen is unknown.

This CDR3 has 14 residues. Trimming cost V 0 bases and J 2 bases, with 5 bases left between them. Germline CDR1 and CDR2: MNHEY and SMNVEV (reference sequence). Study-wide results and limits: Graft-versus-host to host-versus-graft clonal ratios in allografts were high in patients with graft-donor T cell macrochimerism.

Profiling relied on immunoSEQ multiplex PCR, and the TCRdb table lists in-frame clones only, not all of them. The data show roughly 100,000 clones, more than 75% seen once. The TCR was taken from a human donor who received an intestinal transplant. The V and J genes are TRBV27 and TRBJ1-5; no clear D. The sample here was unstimulated CD4+ T cells sorted from spleen or lymph node cells, taken before intestinal transplant. CDR3 sequence (DNA): TGTGCCAGCAGTTTATCCCTCGGCAATCAGCCCCAGCATTTT. Translating it yields CASSLSLGNQPQHF.